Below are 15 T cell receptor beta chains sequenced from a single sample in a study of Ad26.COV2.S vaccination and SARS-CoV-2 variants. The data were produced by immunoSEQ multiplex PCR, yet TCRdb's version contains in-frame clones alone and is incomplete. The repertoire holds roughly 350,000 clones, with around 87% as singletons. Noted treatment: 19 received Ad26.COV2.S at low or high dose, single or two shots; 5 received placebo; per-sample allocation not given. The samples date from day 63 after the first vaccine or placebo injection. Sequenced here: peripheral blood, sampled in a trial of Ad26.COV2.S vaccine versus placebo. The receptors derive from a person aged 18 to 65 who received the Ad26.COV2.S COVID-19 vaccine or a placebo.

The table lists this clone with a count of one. CDR3 loop: CASSQERYIREQYF. The CDR3 coding sequence is TGTGCCAGCAGCCAAGAAAGATATATACGAGAGCAGTACTTC. The chain combines TRBV4-2 with TRBJ2-7; D call uncertain. CDR1 is LGHNA, CDR2 YNFKEQ, per germline. This CDR3 comprises 14 residues. Between the trimmed V and J ends, which lost 0 bases and 7 bases, there was a span of 13 bases.

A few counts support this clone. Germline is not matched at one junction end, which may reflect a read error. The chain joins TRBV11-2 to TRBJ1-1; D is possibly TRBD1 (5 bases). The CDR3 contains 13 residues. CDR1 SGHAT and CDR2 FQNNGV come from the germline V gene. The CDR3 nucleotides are TGTGCCAGCAGTTCCAACAGGAACAGTGAAGCTTTCTTT. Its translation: CASSSNRNSEAFF. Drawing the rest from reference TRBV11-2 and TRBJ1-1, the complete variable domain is EAGVAQSPRYKIIEKRQSVAFWCNPISGHATLYWYQQILGQGPKLLIQFQNNGVVDDSQLPKDRFSAERLKGVDSTLKIQPAKLEDSAVYLCASSSNRNSEAFFGQGTRLTVV.

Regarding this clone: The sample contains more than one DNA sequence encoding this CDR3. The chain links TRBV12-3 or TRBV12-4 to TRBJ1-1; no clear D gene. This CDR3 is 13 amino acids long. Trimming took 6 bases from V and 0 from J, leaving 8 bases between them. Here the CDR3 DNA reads TGTGCCAGCAGCCTGGGAGTGAACACTGAAGCTTTCTTT. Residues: CASSLGVNTEAFF.

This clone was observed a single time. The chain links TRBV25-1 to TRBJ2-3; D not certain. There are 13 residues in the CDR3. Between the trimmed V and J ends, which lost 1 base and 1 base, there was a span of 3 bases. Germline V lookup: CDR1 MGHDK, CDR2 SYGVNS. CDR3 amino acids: CASSEFGTDTQYF. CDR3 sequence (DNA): TGTGCCAGCAGTGAATTCGGCACAGATACGCAGTATTTT.

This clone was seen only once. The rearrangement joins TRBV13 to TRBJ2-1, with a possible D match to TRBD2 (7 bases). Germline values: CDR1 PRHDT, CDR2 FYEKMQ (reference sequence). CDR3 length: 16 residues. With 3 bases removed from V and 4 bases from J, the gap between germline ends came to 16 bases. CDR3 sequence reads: CASSFRGGPTYNEQFF. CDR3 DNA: TGTGCCAGCAGCTTTAGGGGGGGCCCGACGTACAATGAGCAGTTCTTC.

The CDR3 here is CASSSRLAGEHEQYF. The CDR3 bases are TGTGCCAGCAGCTCCCGACTAGCGGGGGAGCACGAGCAGTACTTC. The chain carries TRBV5-6 and TRBJ2-7; 12 nucleotides agree with TRBD2. CDR1 and CDR2 from the germline V gene are SGHDT and YYEEEE. V dropped 3 bases and J dropped 5; count of bases not matched to a gene: 6. This CDR3 comprises 15 residues.

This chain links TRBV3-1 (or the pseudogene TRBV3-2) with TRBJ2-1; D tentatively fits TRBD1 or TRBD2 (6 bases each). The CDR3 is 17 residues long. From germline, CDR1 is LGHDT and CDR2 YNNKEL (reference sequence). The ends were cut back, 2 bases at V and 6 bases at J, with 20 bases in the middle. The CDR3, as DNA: TGTGCCAGCAGCCAACGTTTTTCCGGGGGCCGAGGCAATGAGCAGTTCTTC. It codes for CASSQRFSGGRGNEQFF.

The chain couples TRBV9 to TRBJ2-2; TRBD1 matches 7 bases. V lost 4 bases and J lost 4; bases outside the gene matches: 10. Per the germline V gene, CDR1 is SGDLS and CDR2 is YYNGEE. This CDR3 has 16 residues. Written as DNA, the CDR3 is TGTGCCAGCAGCTTTCAGACAGGGCTTGGCACCGGGGAGCTGTTTTTT. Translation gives CASSFQTGLGTGELFF.

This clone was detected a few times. This CDR3 is CASSWDGSYEQYF. The CDR3 DNA is TGTGCCAGCAGTTGGGACGGATCCTACGAGCAGTACTTC. The gene calls are TRBV6-6 and TRBJ2-7, with D perhaps TRBD1 or TRBD2 (5 bases each). The V end was cut by 4 bases, the J end by 1 base, with 8 bases between. The CDR3 contains 13 residues. Germline V gene data show CDR1 as MNHNY and CDR2 as SVGAGI (reference sequence).

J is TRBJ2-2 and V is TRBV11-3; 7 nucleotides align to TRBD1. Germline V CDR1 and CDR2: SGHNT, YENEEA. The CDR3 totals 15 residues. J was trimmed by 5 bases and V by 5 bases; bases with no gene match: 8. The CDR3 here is CASSIRQGYTGELFF. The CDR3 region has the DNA TGTGCCAGCAGCATCCGACAGGGATATACCGGGGAGCTGTTTTTT.

The CDR3 DNA is TGTGCCTGGAGTGTACCTGGGACCCTCTCCTACGAGCAGTACTTC. This encodes CAWSVPGTLSYEQYF. V is TRBV30 and J is TRBJ2-7; D is possibly TRBD1 or TRBD2 (5 bases each). This CDR3 has 15 residues. Trimming stripped 0 bases from V and 0 bases from J, with 12 bases between. CDR1 and CDR2 (germline): GTSNPN, SVGIG (reference sequence).

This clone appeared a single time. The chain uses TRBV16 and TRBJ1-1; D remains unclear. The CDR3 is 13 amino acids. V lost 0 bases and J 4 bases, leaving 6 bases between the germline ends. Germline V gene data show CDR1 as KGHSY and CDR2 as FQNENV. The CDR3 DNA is TGTGCCAGCAGCCAATCGTGGGGCACTGAAGCTTTCTTT. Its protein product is CASSQSWGTEAFF.

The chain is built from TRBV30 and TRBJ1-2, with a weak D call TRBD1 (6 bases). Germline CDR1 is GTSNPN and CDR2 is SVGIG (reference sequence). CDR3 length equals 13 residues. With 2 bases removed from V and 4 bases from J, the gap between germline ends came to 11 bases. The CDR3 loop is CAWSPQGVYGYTF. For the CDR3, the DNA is TGTGCCTGGAGTCCACAGGGTGTCTATGGCTACACCTTC.

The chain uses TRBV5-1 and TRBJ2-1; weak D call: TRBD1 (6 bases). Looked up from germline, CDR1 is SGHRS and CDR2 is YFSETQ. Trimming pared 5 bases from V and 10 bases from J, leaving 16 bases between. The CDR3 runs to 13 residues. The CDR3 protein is CASRVPGAWEQFF. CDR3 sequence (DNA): TGCGCCAGCAGAGTTCCAGGGGCTTGGGAGCAGTTCTTC.

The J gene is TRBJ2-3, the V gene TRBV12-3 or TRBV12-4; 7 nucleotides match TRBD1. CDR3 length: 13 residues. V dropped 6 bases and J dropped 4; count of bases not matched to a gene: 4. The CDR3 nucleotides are TGTGCCAGCAGCCCACAGGGGTCAGATACGCAGTATTTT. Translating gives CASSPQGSDTQYF.